Sequencing of this T cell receptor (beta chain) was carried out in a study of cytomegalovirus exposure and HLA in healthy donors. Study-level background: Counted in an early data release were about 86 million unique TCRs from HLA-typed donors.

Whole-study results and caveats: Investigators reported 150 to 200 TCR beta chains as tied to cytomegalovirus.

It was with 60 Vbeta and 13 Jbeta primers that the PCR ran. Here immunoSEQ multiplex PCR was the method, and the copy in TCRdb shows in-frame clones only, minus some. The sample holds 150,000 to 200,000 clones, over 65% seen once. This clone was counted between two and nine times. Its antigen remains unidentified. Trimming stripped 1 base from V and 6 bases from J, with 15 bases between. This CDR3 has 15 amino acids. CDR1 is SEHNR, CDR2 FQNEAQ, per germline (reference sequence). Sequencing was performed on PBMCs. This chain uses TRBV7-9 with TRBJ1-1; no clear D. The receptor comes from a man younger than 35 in good health and CMV-seropositive. CDR3 protein: CASSLGVGRFAEAFF. CDR3 bases: TGTGCCAGCAGCTTAGGTGTAGGGAGATTCGCTGAAGCTTTCTTT.